Detailed here is one T cell receptor beta chain. The sample belongs to a study of blood T cell repertoires in COVID-19. Sequenced by immunoSEQ multiplex PCR; TCRdb stores in-frame clones only, minus some. Of just over 250,000 clones in the sample, around 89% were seen once. Sequencing input: peripheral blood. This clonotype was obtained from a man aged 55 to 70 who had recovered from COVID-19.

The CDR3 nucleotides are TGTGCCATCAGTGAGGCCCCGGGACAGCGAAACACCATATATTTT. It is translated as CAISEAPGQRNTIYF. The chain has TRBV10-3 and TRBJ1-3, with 7 nucleotides matching TRBD1. V lost 2 bases to trimming and J lost 5 bases; unmatched junction nucleotides: 6. The CDR3 covers 15 residues. Germline CDR1 ENHRY, CDR2 SYGVKD.